These T cell receptor beta chains were read from a single sample in a study of T-cell reconstitution after alpha-beta-depleted transplantation in children. TCRdb used MiXCR to reprocess the PCR reads, holding one entry per CDR3 protein. Seen here are a few hundred thousand distinct CDR3 sequences, roughly an eighth observed once, and the top ten hold 4.5% to 6%. The source was PBMCs from the stem cell graft donor, collected from the stem cell graft. These receptors were obtained from a human donor who donated a stem cell graft to a child with combined immunodeficiency. Both conserved end residues are part of each CDR3. D genes are given only for firm matches. Clone sizes are given selectively: once, few, many, or a class where the clone is expanded.

TRBV7-9	15	.	.	TRBJ2-1	TGTGCCAGCAGCCCGTTCGGGCGCCGATTCAATGAGCAGTTCTTC	CASSPFGRRFNEQFF
TRBV7-2	14	.	.	TRBJ2-3	TGTGCCAGCAGCTCCTATACACTCGCAGATACGCAGTATTTT	CASSSYTLADTQYF
TRBV6-5	14	.	many	TRBJ2-7	TGTGCCAGCAGTTACGTTCGGACCGTATCCGAGCAGTACTTC	CASSYVRTVSEQYF
TRBV29-1	13	.	many	TRBJ2-5	TGCAGCGTTGTCGCCAGACTACAAGAGACCCAGTACTTC	CSVVARLQETQYF
TRBV12-3/TRBV12-4	16	.	many	TRBJ1-1	TGTGCCAGCAGCCCGATTATTTATAGCATGAACACTGAAGCTTTCTTT	CASSPIIYSMNTEAFF
TRBV29-1	13	.	few	TRBJ2-5	TGCAGCGTTGAACTTGGAGGGTCGGAGACCCAGTACTTC	CSVELGGSETQYF
TRBV29-1	13	TRBD1	.	TRBJ1-3	TGCAGCGTACGGACAGGGGGCCGGGACACCATATATTTT	CSVRTGGRDTIYF
TRBV7-8	17	TRBD2	.	TRBJ2-3	TGTGCCAGCAGCCCTTGGACTAGCGGGTTTGGCACAGATACGCAGTATTTT	CASSPWTSGFGTDTQYF
TRBV4-2	12	TRBD1	.	TRBJ2-3	TGTGCCAGCAGCCGGGACAGAGATACGCAGTATTTT	CASSRDRDTQYF
TRBV10-3	14	TRBD1	.	TRBJ2-7	TGTGCCCCGGGACAGGGCCTTATCTCCTACGAGCAGTACTTC	CAPGQGLISYEQYF
TRBV3-1	15	.	.	TRBJ2-3	TGTGCCAGCAGCCCAATCCGGGTTGGTGTGAGGGCGCAGTATTTT	CASSPIRVGVRAQYF
TRBV7-9	13	.	few	TRBJ2-7	TGTGCCAGCAGCTTAGTATCCAGCCCCAAGCAGTACTTC	CASSLVSSPKQYF
TRBV7-3	14	.	many	TRBJ2-1	TGTGCCAGCAGCCCCTTGCGGGGCTACGATGAGCAGTTCTTC	CASSPLRGYDEQFF
TRBV12-3/TRBV12-4	13	.	.	TRBJ1-2	TGTGCCAGCAGTTTCCCGGGGTTCTATGGCTACACCTTC	CASSFPGFYGYTF
TRBV5-1	15	TRBD1	.	TRBJ1-1	TGCGCCAGCAGCTGGGGGACAGGGACGAACACTGAAGCTTTCTTT	CASSWGTGTNTEAFF
TRBV30	14	.	few	TRBJ1-1	TGTGCCTGGAGTGTACGGGGGTGGGGCACTGAAGCTTTCTTT	CAWSVRGWGTEAFF
TRBV4-3	16	.	few	TRBJ2-7	TGCGCCAGCAGCCCCTCGCCCTACCGTCCCCTCGGCGAGCAGTACTTC	CASSPSPYRPLGEQYF
TRBV20-1	13	TRBD1	many	TRBJ1-5	TGCAGTGCAGCGACAGGGGAGGGTCAGCCCCAGCATTTT	CSAATGEGQPQHF
TRBV5-6	16	TRBD2	.	TRBJ2-3	TGTGCCAGCAGCTACTTAGCGGGGGGATACACAGATACGCAGTATTTT	CASSYLAGGYTDTQYF
TRBV7-9	14	.	few	TRBJ1-1	TGTGCCAGCAGCTTACAGGGGATCGGAACTGAAGCTTTCTTT	CASSLQGIGTEAFF
TRBV9	17	.	few	TRBJ2-3	TGTGCCAGCAGCCTCTGGGACAGACTAGCTAGCACAGATACGCAGTATTTT	CASSLWDRLASTDTQYF
TRBV7-2	17	TRBD1	many	TRBJ2-7	TGTGCCAGCAGCTTAGAGTTAAGGGGGCACCTCTCCTACGAGCAGTACTTC	CASSLELRGHLSYEQYF
TRBV2	14	TRBD1	.	TRBJ2-7	TGTGCCAGCAGCGGGACAGGGATCCTCTACGAGCAGTACTTC	CASSGTGILYEQYF
TRBV3-1	15	.	.	TRBJ1-3	TGTGCCAGCAGCCAAGGAGTCGGGGCTGGAAACACCATATATTTT	CASSQGVGAGNTIYF
TRBV5-1	16	TRBD2	few	TRBJ2-1	TGCGCCAGCAGCTTGGCTAGCGGGAGGGCCTCAAATGAGCAGTTCTTC	CASSLASGRASNEQFF
TRBV12-3/TRBV12-4	19	.	few	TRBJ2-7	TGTGCCAGCAGTCCTAGACAGGGGAGGACTAGGTCAATCCCCTACGAGCAGTACTTC	CASSPRQGRTRSIPYEQYF
TRBV3-1	16	.	few	TRBJ2-2	TGTGCCAGCAGCCAAGTGGGGGGGCGAGGCACCGGGGAGCTGTTTTTT	CASSQVGGRGTGELFF
TRBV19	12	.	many	TRBJ2-3	TGTGCCAGTGTCGGCGGAACAGATACGCAGTATTTT	CASVGGTDTQYF